This T cell receptor beta chain stems from a study of blood T cell repertoires in COVID-19. Looking at the study overall: From T cells, B-cell-depleted T cells, or PBMCs came the material, which was cDNA or gDNA.

As handled by the study authors: The authors estimated nucleated cell counts from reference gene primer amplification. Using immunoSEQ multiplex PCR, the repertoire was profiled, and TCRdb retains in-frame clones only, with some absent. The D gene and trimming were derived from the DNA, and the V and J assignments and clone size from that table. This sample has over 65,000 clones; around four fifths occur once, and the top ten carry over 15%. Input material: peripheral blood. This sequence originates from a man at least 80 years old with active or convalescent COVID-19.

In DNA form, the CDR3 reads TGTGCCAGCAGCTTGGATCAGGGTGGTGAAAAACTGTTTTTT. Its protein product is CASSLDQGGEKLFF. The chain combines TRBV5-4 with TRBJ1-4; D possibly corresponds to TRBD1 (5 bases). With 0 bases removed from V and 7 bases from J, the gap between germline ends came to 10 bases. CDR1 is SGHNT and CDR2 is YYREEE in the germline V gene (reference sequence). The CDR3 spans 14 residues.